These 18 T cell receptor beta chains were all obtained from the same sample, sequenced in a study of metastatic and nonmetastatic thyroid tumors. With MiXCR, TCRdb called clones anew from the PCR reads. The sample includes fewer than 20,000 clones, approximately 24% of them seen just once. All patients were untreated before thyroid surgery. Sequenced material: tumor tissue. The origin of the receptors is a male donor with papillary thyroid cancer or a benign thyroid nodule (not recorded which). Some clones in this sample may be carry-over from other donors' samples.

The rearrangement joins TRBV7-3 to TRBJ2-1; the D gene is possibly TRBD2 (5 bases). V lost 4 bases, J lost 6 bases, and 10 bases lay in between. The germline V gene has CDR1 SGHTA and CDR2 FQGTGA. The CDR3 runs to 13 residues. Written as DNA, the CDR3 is TGTGCCAGCAGCTCCGACGGACTCAATGAGCAGTTCTTC. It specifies CASSSDGLNEQFF.

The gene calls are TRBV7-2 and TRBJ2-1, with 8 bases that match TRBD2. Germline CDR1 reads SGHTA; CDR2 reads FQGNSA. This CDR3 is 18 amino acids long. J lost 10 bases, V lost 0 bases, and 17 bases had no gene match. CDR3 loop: CASSLAAPGLAGAVEQFF. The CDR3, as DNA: TGTGCCAGCAGCTTAGCTGCTCCTGGACTAGCTGGAGCGGTGGAGCAGTTCTTC.

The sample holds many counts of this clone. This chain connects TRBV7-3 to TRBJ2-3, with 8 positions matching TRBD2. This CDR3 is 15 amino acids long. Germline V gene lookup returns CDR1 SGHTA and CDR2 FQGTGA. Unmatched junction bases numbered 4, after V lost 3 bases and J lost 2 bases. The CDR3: CASSFAGGSTDTQYF. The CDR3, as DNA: TGTGCCAGCAGCTTCGCGGGGGGATCCACAGATACGCAGTATTTT.

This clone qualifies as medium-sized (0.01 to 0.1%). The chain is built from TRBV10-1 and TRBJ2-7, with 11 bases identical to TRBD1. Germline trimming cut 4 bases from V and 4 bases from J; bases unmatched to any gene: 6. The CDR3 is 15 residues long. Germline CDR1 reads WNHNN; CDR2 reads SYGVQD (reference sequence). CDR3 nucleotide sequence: TGCGCCAGCAGTGTCGGACAGGGGGCTAATTACGAGCAGTACTTC. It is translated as CASSVGQGANYEQYF.

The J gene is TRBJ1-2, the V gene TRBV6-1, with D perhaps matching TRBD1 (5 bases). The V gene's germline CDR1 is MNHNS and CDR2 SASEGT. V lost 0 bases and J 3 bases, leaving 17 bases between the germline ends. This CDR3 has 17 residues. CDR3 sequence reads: CASSEAYRTLGDYGYTF. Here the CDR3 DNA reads TGTGCCAGCAGTGAAGCTTACAGGACCCTAGGGGACTATGGCTACACCTTC.

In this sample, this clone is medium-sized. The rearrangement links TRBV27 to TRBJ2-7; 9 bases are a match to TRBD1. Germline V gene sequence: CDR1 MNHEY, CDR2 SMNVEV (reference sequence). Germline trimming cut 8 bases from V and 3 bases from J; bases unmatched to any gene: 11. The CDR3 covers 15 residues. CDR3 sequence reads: CASALSGQGYYEQYF. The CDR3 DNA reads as TGTGCCAGCGCGTTATCGGGACAGGGCTACTACGAGCAGTACTTC.

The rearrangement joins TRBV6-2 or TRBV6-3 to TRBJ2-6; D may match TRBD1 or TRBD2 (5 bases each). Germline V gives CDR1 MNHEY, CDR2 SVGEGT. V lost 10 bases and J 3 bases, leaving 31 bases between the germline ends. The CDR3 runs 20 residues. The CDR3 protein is CANQGRGVPGLCFGANVLTF. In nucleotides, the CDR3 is TGTGCCAACCAGGGTCGGGGAGTCCCCGGGCTGTGCTTTGGGGCCAACGTCCTGACTTTC.

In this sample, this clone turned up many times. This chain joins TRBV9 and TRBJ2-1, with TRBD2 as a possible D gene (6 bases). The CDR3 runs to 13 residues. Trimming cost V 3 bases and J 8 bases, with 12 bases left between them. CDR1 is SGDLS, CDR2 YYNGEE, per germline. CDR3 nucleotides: TGTGCCAGCAGCGGCGAGGGAGGCGATGAGCAGTTCTTC. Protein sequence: CASSGEGGDEQFF. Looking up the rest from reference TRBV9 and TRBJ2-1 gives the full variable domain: DSGVTQTPKHLITATGQRVTLRCSPRSGDLSVYWYQQSLDQGLQFLIQYYNGEERAKGNILERFSAQQFPDLHSELNLSSLELGDSALYFCASSGEGGDEQFFGPGTRLTVL.

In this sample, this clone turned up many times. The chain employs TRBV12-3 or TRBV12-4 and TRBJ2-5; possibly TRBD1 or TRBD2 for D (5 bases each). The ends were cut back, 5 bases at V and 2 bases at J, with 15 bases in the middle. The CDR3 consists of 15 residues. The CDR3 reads CASSPTGGGQETQYF. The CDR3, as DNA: TGTGCCAGCAGTCCCACAGGTGGCGGGCAAGAGACCCAGTACTTC.

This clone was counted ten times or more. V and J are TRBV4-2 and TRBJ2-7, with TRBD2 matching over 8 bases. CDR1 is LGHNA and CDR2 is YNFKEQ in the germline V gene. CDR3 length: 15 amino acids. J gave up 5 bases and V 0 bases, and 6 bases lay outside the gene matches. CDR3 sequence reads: CASSQESGAGDEQYF. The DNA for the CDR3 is TGTGCCAGCAGCCAAGAGTCTGGAGCGGGAGACGAGCAGTACTTC.

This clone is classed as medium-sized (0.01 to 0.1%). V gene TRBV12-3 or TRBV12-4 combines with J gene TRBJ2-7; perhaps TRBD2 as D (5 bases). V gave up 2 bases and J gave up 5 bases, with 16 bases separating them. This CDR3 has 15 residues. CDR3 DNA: TGTGCCAGCAGTTTACAGGCCGAGGGATACAACGAGCAGTACTTC. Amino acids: CASSLQAEGYNEQYF.

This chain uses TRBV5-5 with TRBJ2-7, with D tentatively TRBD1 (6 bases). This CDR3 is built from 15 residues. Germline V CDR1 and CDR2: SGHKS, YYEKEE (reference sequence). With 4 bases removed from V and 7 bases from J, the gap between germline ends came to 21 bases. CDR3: CASSVLGTPNEEQYF. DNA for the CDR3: TGTGCCAGCAGCGTACTCGGGACACCCAACGAGGAGCAGTACTTC.

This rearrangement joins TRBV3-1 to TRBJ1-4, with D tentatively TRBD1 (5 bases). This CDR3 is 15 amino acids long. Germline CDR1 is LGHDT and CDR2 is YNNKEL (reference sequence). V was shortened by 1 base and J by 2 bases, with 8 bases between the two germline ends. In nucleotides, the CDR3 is TGTGCCAGCAGCCAAGGTGGGACGACTAATGAAAAACTGTTTTTT. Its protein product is CASSQGGTTNEKLFF.

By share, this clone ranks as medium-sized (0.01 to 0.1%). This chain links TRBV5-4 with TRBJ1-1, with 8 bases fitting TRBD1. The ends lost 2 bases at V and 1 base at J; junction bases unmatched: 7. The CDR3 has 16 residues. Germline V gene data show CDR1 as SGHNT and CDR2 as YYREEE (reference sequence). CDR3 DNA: TGTGCCAGCAGCTTTGGGGCCGGGACAGGGAACACTGAAGCTTTCTTT. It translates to CASSFGAGTGNTEAFF.

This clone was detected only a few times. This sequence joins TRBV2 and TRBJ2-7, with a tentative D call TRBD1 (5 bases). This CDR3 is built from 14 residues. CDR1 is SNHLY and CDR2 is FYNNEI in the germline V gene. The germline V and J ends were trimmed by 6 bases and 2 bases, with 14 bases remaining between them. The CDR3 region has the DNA TGTGCCAGCAGATCGCAGGGCGGCCCCTACGAGCAGTACTTC. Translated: CASRSQGGPYEQYF.

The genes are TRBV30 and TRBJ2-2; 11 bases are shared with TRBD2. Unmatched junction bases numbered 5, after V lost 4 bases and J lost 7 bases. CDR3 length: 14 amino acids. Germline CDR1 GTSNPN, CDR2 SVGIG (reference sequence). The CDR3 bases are TGTGCCTGGAATGCCGGGACTAGCGGCGGGGAGCTGTTTTTT. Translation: CAWNAGTSGGELFF. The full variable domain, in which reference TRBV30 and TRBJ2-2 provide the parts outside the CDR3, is SQTIHQWPATLVQPVGSPLSLECTVEGTSNPNLYWYRQAAGRGLQLLFYSVGIGQISSEVPQNLSASRPQDRQFILSSKKLLLSDSGFYLCAWNAGTSGGELFFGEGSRLTVL.

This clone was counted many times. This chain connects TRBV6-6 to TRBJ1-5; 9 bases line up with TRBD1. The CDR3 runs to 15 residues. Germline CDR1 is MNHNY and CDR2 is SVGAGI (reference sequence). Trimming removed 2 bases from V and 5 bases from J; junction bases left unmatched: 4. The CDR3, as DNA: TGTGCCAGCAGTTACGGGGACAGGGCTCATCAGCCCCAGCATTTT. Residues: CASSYGDRAHQPQHF.

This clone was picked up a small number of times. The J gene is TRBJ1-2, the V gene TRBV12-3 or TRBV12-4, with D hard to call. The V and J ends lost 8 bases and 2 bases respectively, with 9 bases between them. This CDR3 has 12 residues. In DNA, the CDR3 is TGTGCCAGCGGGCGAGAGAACTATGGCTACACCTTC. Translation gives CASGRENYGYTF.